Listed below are T cell receptor beta chains from one sample, sequenced in a study of brain T cells in children with intractable seizures. Measured with immunoSEQ multiplex PCR; TCRdb has only the in-frame clones, and not every one. The sample has 300,000 to 400,000 clones, about 94% seen once. Sequenced material: peripheral blood, taken 4 to 5 months after surgery. These receptors all stem from a boy less than two years old with tuberous sclerosis and intractable seizures. Each CDR3 is given with its conserved first and last residue. The order of the fields is D gene, clone size, J gene, V gene, CDR3 length, CDR3 protein, CDR3 DNA. The D gene is left open where the match is weak. Expanded clones are given a class, and other clones once, few, many or no size at all.

- - TRBJ2-7 TRBV6-2/TRBV6-3 12 CASSYSGGEQYF TGTGCCAGCAGTTACAGTGGGGGTGAGCAGTACTTC
- - TRBJ2-3 TRBV6-5 12 CASRYRTDTQYF TGTGCCAGCCGGTATCGCACAGATACGCAGTATTTT
- - TRBJ2-5 TRBV19 16 CASSIDPAGVQETQYF TGTGCCAGTAGTATAGATCCAGCCGGCGTCCAAGAGACCCAGTACTTC
TRBD1 - TRBJ2-7 TRBV5-5 15 CASSRDRLASYEQYF TGTGCCAGCAGCCGGGACAGGTTAGCCTCCTACGAGCAGTACTTC
- - TRBJ2-4 TRBV7-2 14 CASSPALAKNIQYF TGTGCCAGCAGCCCCGCTCTAGCCAAAAACATTCAGTACTTC
TRBD1 - TRBJ1-1 TRBV19 15 CASSWSGGGNTEAFF TGTGCCAGTAGTTGGTCAGGGGGTGGGAACACTGAAGCTTTCTTT
- - TRBJ2-5 TRBV19 15 CASSLGWGAEETQYF TGTGCCAGTAGTTTGGGTTGGGGGGCGGAAGAGACCCAGTACTTC
TRBD1 - TRBJ2-3 TRBV5-1 15 CASSSGQEDTDTQYF TGCGCCAGCAGCTCGGGACAGGAGGACACGGATACGCAGTATTTT
- - TRBJ1-2 TRBV11-2 17 CASSPALGWGANYGYTF TGTGCCAGCAGCCCCGCCCTTGGTTGGGGAGCTAACTATGGCTACACCTTC
- once TRBJ2-7 TRBV9 14 CASSVGDKSYEQYF TGTGCCAGCAGCGTCGGAGACAAGTCCTACGAGCAGTACTTC
TRBD1 - TRBJ1-4 TRBV9 15 CASSAFQGAGEKLFF TGTGCCAGCAGCGCCTTCCAGGGGGCTGGAGAAAAACTGTTTTTT
- - TRBJ1-4 TRBV30 15 CASRAGRQTNEKLFF TGTGCCTCACGAGCGGGGCGTCAAACTAATGAAAAACTGTTTTTT
- - TRBJ2-7 TRBV6-5 16 CASSYPQGQGGHEQYF TGTGCCAGCAGTTACCCGCAGGGGCAGGGGGGCCACGAGCAGTACTTC
- - TRBJ2-1 TRBV7-9 14 CASSSLLPGNEQFF TGTGCCAGCAGCTCGTTACTACCCGGGAATGAGCAGTTCTTC
TRBD2 - TRBJ2-3 TRBV2 18 CASSEAPFRSGGADTQYF TGTGCCAGCAGTGAAGCGCCATTTCGGAGCGGGGGGGCAGATACGCAGTATTTT
- - TRBJ1-1 TRBV30 11 CALWGGTEAFF TGTGCCTTGTGGGGGGGGACTGAAGCTTTCTTT
TRBD2 - TRBJ2-1 TRBV19 17 CASSIDSGLAGNNEQFF TGTGCCAGTAGTATAGATAGCGGACTAGCGGGCAACAATGAGCAGTTCTTC
- - TRBJ2-2 TRBV7-2 13 CASSLAVGGELFF TGTGCCAGCAGCTTAGCTGTCGGCGGGGAGCTGTTTTTT
- - TRBJ2-4 TRBV2 13 CASLTDAKNIQYF TGTGCCAGCCTCACGGATGCCAAAAACATTCAGTACTTC
- - TRBJ2-1 TRBV7-9 15 CASSFRGIGLGEQFF TGTGCCAGCAGCTTTCGGGGAATCGGTCTTGGTGAGCAGTTCTTC
- - TRBJ1-2 TRBV6-5 13 CASWAGTNYGYTF TGTGCCAGCTGGGCGGGGACCAACTATGGCTACACCTTC
TRBD2 - TRBJ2-7 TRBV7-9 19 CASSQTNQRTSGTSYEQYF TGTGCCAGCAGCCAAACTAATCAGAGGACTAGCGGGACGTCCTACGAGCAGTACTTC
- once TRBJ1-1 TRBV18 13 CASSPNREAEAFF TGTGCCAGCTCACCAAACAGGGAGGCTGAAGCTTTCTTT
TRBD2 - TRBJ2-6 TRBV12-5 15 CASGSSLREGNVLTF TGTGCTAGTGGTTCATCCTTGAGGGAGGGGAACGTCCTGACTTTC
- - TRBJ1-3 TRBV24-1 14 CATSDSSRAHTIYF TGTGCCACCAGTGATTCCTCCCGAGCTCACACCATATATTTT
- - TRBJ1-2 TRBV12-3/TRBV12-4 13 CASSRDFNYGYTF TGTGCCAGCAGTCGGGACTTCAACTATGGCTACACCTTC
TRBD1 - TRBJ2-2 TRBV18 16 CASSPLLQGESGELFF TGTGCCAGCTCACCACTACTACAGGGGGAGTCCGGGGAGCTGTTTTTT
- - TRBJ1-1 TRBV5-5 13 CASSYRGRGEAFF TGTGCCAGCAGCTACCGAGGGCGGGGTGAAGCTTTCTTT
- - TRBJ2-1 TRBV24-1 15 CATSEGSGSYNEQFF TGTGCCACCAGTGAGGGTAGCGGCTCATACAATGAGCAGTTCTTC
- - TRBJ1-4 TRBV27 17 CASSWAGAYATNEKLFF TGTGCCAGCAGTTGGGCAGGGGCCTATGCAACTAATGAAAAACTGTTTTTT
- - TRBJ1-1 TRBV5-1 14 CASSLSSRNTEAFF TGCGCCAGCAGCTTGTCATCTAGGAACACTGAAGCTTTCTTT
- - TRBJ2-7 TRBV7-9 14 CASSDQGGGYEQYF TGTGCCAGCAGCGACCAAGGGGGTGGCTACGAGCAGTACTTC
- - TRBJ2-7 TRBV7-6 14 CASAVGDSSYEQYF TGTGCCAGCGCGGTAGGGGATAGCTCCTACGAGCAGTACTTC
- - TRBJ1-1 TRBV27 16 CASSLYPPQGRTEAFF TGTGCCAGCAGTTTATACCCCCCTCAGGGGAGGACTGAAGCTTTCTTT
- - TRBJ1-2 TRBV18 14 CASSSGRTNYGYTF TGTGCCAGCTCCTCCGGACGGACTAACTATGGCTACACCTTC
- - TRBJ1-6 TRBV7-9 14 CASSLATYNSPLHF TGTGCCAGCAGCTTAGCGACATATAATTCACCCCTCCACTTT
- - TRBJ2-1 TRBV11-3 16 CASSSYRQGTYNEQFF TGTGCCAGCAGCTCTTATAGGCAGGGAACATACAATGAGCAGTTCTTC
- - TRBJ1-2 TRBV19 14 CASSSQGSGYGYTF TGTGCCAGTAGTTCGCAGGGGTCTGGTTATGGCTACACCTTC
- - TRBJ2-2 TRBV5-1 16 CASSKIGHSNTGELFF TGCGCCAGCAGCAAGATCGGTCACAGCAACACCGGGGAGCTGTTTTTT
TRBD2 - TRBJ2-1 TRBV5-1 17 CASSLDASGGALYEQFF TGCGCCAGCAGCTTGGATGCCAGCGGGGGGGCCTTGTATGAGCAGTTCTTC
- - TRBJ2-2 TRBV7-2 15 CASSLNWGDNGELFF TGTGCCAGCAGCTTAAACTGGGGGGATAACGGGGAGCTGTTTTTT
- - TRBJ1-1 TRBV7-9 14 CASSLKGLNTEAFF TGTGCCAGCAGCTTAAAAGGACTGAACACTGAAGCTTTCTTT
TRBD2 - TRBJ2-1 TRBV11-2 15 CASSPGTRHGNEQFF TGTGCCAGCAGCCCCGGGACTAGACACGGCAATGAGCAGTTCTTC
- - TRBJ2-1 TRBV28 11 CASSSYNEQFF TGTGCCAGCAGCTCCTACAATGAGCAGTTCTTC
- - TRBJ2-1 TRBV19 16 CASSYKGGFSYNEQFF TGTGCCAGTAGTTACAAGGGGGGGTTCTCCTACAATGAGCAGTTCTTC
TRBD1 - TRBJ1-1 TRBV7-8 15 CASSPGQGFYTEAFF TGTGCCAGCAGCCCGGGACAGGGGTTTTACACTGAAGCTTTCTTT